Below, one TCR beta chain is given with its context. No antigen is known for it. The data are from a study of monozygotic twins with inflammatory bowel disease. Study conclusions and caveats: Relative clonotype sharing with others was diminished in IBD patients versus healthy twins, particularly with disease activity.

Per the germline V gene, CDR1 is SGHTA and CDR2 is FQGNSA. The CDR3 covers 18 residues. With eight separate reactions per sample, the authors made cDNA. Both the TCRalpha cDNA and the TCRbeta cDNA were taken through two nested PCRs, lasting roughly 16 and 10 cycles. For each CDR3 protein, TCRdb gives one entry from its re-call of the 5' RACE reads, without DNA. The sample has around 400,000 distinct CDR3 sequences. V usage is TRBV7-2 and J usage is TRBJ2-5; with no DNA, the TCRdb D assignment of TRBD2 cannot be verified. The specimen sequenced was blood. The clonotype comes from a human donor with ulcerative colitis or Crohn's disease, or a healthy co-twin of an affected twin (not recorded which). Here the CDR3 reads CASTLRLAGGLVQETQYF.